The source of this T cell receptor beta chain is a study of blood T cell repertoires in COVID-19 (dated by TCRdb to the early 2020s). About the study as a whole: Collaborator samples came from the United States, Italy and Spain and covered acute and convalescent phases of COVID-19. The material from the prospective study consisted of cDNA or gDNA derived from T cells, B-cell-depleted T cells, or PBMCs. The dataset comprised deeply sampled blood TCRbeta repertoires from subjects exposed to, actively infected with, or recovered from COVID-19. The repertoires were released in a freely available public database meant as a resource for research on the immune response to SARS-CoV-2. Samples were obtained from the ongoing ImmuneRACE study (first 160 participants) and from roughly 1,300 subjects provided by 6 global collaborators. A de-identified subject ID, COVID-19 status, age in years and sex were almost always included in the sample metadata. Where HLA class I and class II types were available, the types were taken from metadata supplied by the sample provider, not from assay-based typing. Study-level results and caveats: The amount of clinical and demographic metadata varied by source and participant and was provided uncurated.

Each collaborating institution followed its own protocols to collect whole blood in K2EDTA tubes. For TCRbeta analysis, collaborator samples were shipped as frozen whole blood, as isolated PBMCs, or as DNA extracted from either sample type. V was cut back by 4 bases and J by 0 bases, leaving a gap of 13 bases between them. Looking up the germline V gene yields CDR1 MNHEY and CDR2 SVGAGI. The CDR3 spans 16 residues, from the cysteine through the phenylalanine. The only DNA kept is the CDR3, 48 bases in frame from the first base. The immunoSEQ Assay, a bias-controlled multiplex PCR, was used to amplify TCRbeta CDR3 regions from genomic DNA. The authors' analysis ran thus. The number of nucleated cells in each sample was estimated from the amplification of reference gene primers within the assay. To quantify the absolute abundance of each unique TCRbeta CDR3 rearrangement, sequence reads were collapsed and filtered. For each sample, productive Simpson clonality was calculated by taking the square root of Simpson's diversity index across productive rearrangements. Held by TCRdb, this immuneACCESS table contains in-frame sequences only and omits some clones. Under half of the omission traces to an unresolved V gene where checked; the cause of the rest is unknown. V and J calls and clone size come straight from that table; D and trimming were deduced from the DNA. For this sample there are fewer than 150,000 clones; 70% to 80% appear just once. The top ten clones comprise 9.5% to 14% of the sample.

To note about this clone: What antigen it recognizes has not been identified. No per-base quality is available; no much larger clone lies one base away.

The clonotype comes from a human donor in a cohort sampled during active COVID-19. The sequenced sample was peripheral blood. The V and J segments used are TRBV6-5 and TRBJ2-1, with TRBD2 tentatively as D gene (5 bases match). The DNA sequence is as follows: TGTGCCAGCAGTTTGAAGCGGCACCCCTCCTACAATGAGCAGTTCTTC. Its amino acids are CASSLKRHPSYNEQFF.